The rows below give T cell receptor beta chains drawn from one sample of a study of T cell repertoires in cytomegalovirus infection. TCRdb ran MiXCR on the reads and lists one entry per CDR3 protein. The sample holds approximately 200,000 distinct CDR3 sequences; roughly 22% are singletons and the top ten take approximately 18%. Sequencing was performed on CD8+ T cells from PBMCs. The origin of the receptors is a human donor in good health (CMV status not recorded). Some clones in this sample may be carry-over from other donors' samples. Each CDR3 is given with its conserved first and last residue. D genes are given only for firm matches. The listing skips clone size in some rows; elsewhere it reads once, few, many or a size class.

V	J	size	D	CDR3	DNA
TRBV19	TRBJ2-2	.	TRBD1	CASNLLGQGASTGELFF	TGTGCCAGTAACCTTTTGGGGCAGGGGGCTAGCACCGGGGAGCTGTTTTTT
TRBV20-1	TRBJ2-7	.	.	CSARDPTIELRSYEQYF	TGCAGTGCTAGAGATCCCACTATCGAGCTGAGGTCCTACGAGCAGTACTTC
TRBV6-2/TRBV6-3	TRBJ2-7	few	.	CASSYLRAPWEQYF	TGTGCCAGCAGTTACCTCAGGGCCCCATGGGAGCAGTACTTC
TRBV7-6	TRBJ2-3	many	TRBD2	CASSTPTSGREPTDTQYF	TGTGCCAGCAGCACCCCGACTAGCGGGCGAGAACCCACAGATACGCAGTATTTT
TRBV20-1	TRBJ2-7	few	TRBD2	CSAPGLAGNLYEQYF	TGCAGTGCACCAGGACTAGCGGGGAATCTTTACGAGCAGTACTTC
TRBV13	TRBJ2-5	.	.	CASSQDLQETQYF	TGTGCCAGCAGCCAGGACCTTCAAGAGACCCAGTACTTC
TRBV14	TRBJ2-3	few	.	CASSQVIRKGGDTQYF	TGTGCCAGCAGCCAAGTCATCAGGAAAGGAGGAGATACGCAGTATTTT
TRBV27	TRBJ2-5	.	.	CASSGWGETQYF	TGTGCCAGCAGCGGGTGGGGGGAGACCCAGTACTTC
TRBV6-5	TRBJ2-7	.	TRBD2	CASSYTTSGDEQYF	TGTGCCAGCAGTTACACGACTAGCGGGGACGAGCAGTACTTC
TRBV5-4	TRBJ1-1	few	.	CASSQTPVWGEAFF	TGTGCCAGCAGCCAAACGCCGGTCTGGGGTGAAGCTTTCTTT
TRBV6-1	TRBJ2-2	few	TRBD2	CASSNLAGATGELFF	TGTGCCAGCAGTAACTTAGCGGGGGCCACCGGGGAGCTGTTTTTT
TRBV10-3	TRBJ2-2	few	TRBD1	CAISEGQATGELFF	TGTGCCATCAGTGAGGGACAGGCGACCGGGGAGCTGTTTTTT
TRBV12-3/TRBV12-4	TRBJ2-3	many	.	CASTPRAGYLTDTQYF	TGTGCCAGCACCCCTCGGGCAGGGTACCTCACAGATACGCAGTATTTT
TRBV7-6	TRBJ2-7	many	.	CASSDQSTLYEQYF	TGTGCCAGCAGCGATCAGAGTACCCTTTACGAGCAGTACTTC
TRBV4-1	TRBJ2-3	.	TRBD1	CASSQVEDRGEYF	TGCGCCAGCAGCCAAGTCGAGGACAGGGGGGAGTATTTT
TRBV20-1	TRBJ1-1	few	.	CSARDRIPGRNTEAFF	TGCAGTGCTAGAGATCGAATCCCAGGGCGAAACACTGAAGCTTTCTTT
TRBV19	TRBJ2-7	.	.	CASMVSGSYEQYF	TGTGCCAGTATGGTGAGCGGCTCCTACGAGCAGTACTTC
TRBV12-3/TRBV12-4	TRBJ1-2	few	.	CASSLGDFGYTF	TGTGCCAGCAGTTTGGGGGATTTCGGCTACACCTTC
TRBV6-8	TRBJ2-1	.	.	CASRTVDEQFF	TGTGCCAGCCGGACAGTGGATGAGCAGTTCTTC
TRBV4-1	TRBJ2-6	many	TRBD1	CASSQDGTAFSGANVLTF	TGCGCCAGCAGCCAAGACGGGACAGCGTTCTCTGGGGCCAACGTCCTGACTTTC
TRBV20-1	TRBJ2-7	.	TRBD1	CSARDRVDEQYF	TGCAGTGCCCGGGACAGGGTAGACGAGCAGTACTTC
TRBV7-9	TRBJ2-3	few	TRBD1	CASRSYTGGVTDTQYF	TGTGCCAGCAGATCCTATACAGGGGGCGTCACAGATACGCAGTATTTT
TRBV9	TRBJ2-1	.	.	CASSPVGFEQFF	TGTGCCAGCAGCCCTGTAGGGTTTGAGCAGTTCTTC
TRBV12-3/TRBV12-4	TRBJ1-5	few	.	CASSLLGFGNQPQHF	TGTGCCAGCAGCCTCCTAGGGTTCGGCAATCAGCCCCAGCATTTT